The 29 T cell receptor beta chains in this list originate from one sample, sequenced in a study of blood T cells in healthy people across ages. Through a sample-barcoded 5' primer and a J-beta primer mix, a second PCR was run for roughly 7 to 11 cycles. From the 5' RACE reads, TCRdb called clonotypes with MiXCR, one entry per CDR3 protein. The data contain 800,000 to 900,000 distinct CDR3 sequences, around 68% of them singletons. The sample taken for sequencing was blood. The receptors derive from a man aged 25-40 years in good health.

This sequence joins TRBV9 and TRBJ2-1, with 7 bases that match TRBD1. This CDR3 spans 13 amino acids. With V trimmed by 2 bases and J by 7 bases, 3 bases remained unmatched. Germline V gene sequence: CDR1 SGDLS, CDR2 YYNGEE. Written as DNA, the CDR3 is TGTGCCAGCAGCGTCACAGGGGAGAATGAGCAGTTCTTC. Translated: CASSVTGENEQFF.

The CDR3 DNA reads TGTGCCAGCAGCCGGGGGGGACAGGGGAACACCGGGGAGCTGTTTTTT. Protein: CASSRGGQGNTGELFF. V is TRBV7-2 and J is TRBJ2-2, with D maybe TRBD1 (9 bases). Germline values: CDR1 SGHTA, CDR2 FQGNSA. The CDR3 is 16 amino acids. Trimming took 5 bases from V and 1 from J, leaving 14 bases between them.

The chain couples TRBV10-3 to TRBJ1-6, with TRBD1 as a possible D gene (5 bases). The CDR3 is made up of 13 amino acids. Looked up from germline, CDR1 is ENHRY and CDR2 is SYGVKD. V lost 7 bases and J 10 bases, leaving 14 bases between the germline ends. The CDR3 nucleotides are TGTGCCATCACTAGGGACCACGGGTCACCCCTCCACTTT. Its protein product is CAITRDHGSPLHF.

This clonotype was seen a handful of times. The V and J genes are TRBV3-1 and TRBJ2-5, with D tentatively TRBD2 (5 bases). Germline CDR1 and CDR2: LGHDT and YNNKEL (reference sequence). This CDR3 is 14 amino acids long. V was cut by 0 bases and J by 3 bases, with 8 bases left in between. Written as DNA, the CDR3 is TGTGCCAGCAGCCAAGAGGGTAGCGAAGAGACCCAGTACTTC. This translates into CASSQEGSEETQYF.

The CDR3 sequence is CSVVAKYEQYF. CDR3 in DNA: TGCAGCGTTGTAGCGAAGTACGAGCAGTACTTC. The V gene is TRBV29-1, the J gene TRBJ2-7, with D perhaps TRBD2 (5 bases). The germline V gene has CDR1 SQVTM and CDR2 ANQGSEA. CDR3 length: 11 amino acids. Trimming took off 4 bases at V and 4 bases at J, with 8 bases between the two ends.

This clonotype came up a few times. The chain has TRBV7-2 and TRBJ2-7, with TRBD1 matching over 10 bases. J gave up 4 bases and V 1 base, and 4 bases lay outside the gene matches. Per germline, CDR1 SGHTA and CDR2 FQGNSA. The CDR3 sequence is 15 residues long. The CDR3 sequence: CASSLGTGGWYEQYF. CDR3 sequence (DNA): TGTGCCAGCAGCTTAGGGACAGGGGGTTGGTACGAGCAGTACTTC.

The chain joins TRBV7-2 to TRBJ1-2; D is undetermined. The CDR3 length is 14 residues. The germline V gene has CDR1 SGHTA and CDR2 FQGNSA. V was clipped by 5 bases and J by 2 bases, with 12 bases between them. The CDR3 DNA reads TGTGCCAGCAGCCCAGAGGTAATAAACTATGGCTACACCTTC. This translates into CASSPEVINYGYTF.

The V and J genes are TRBV5-8 and TRBJ1-3; D remains unclear. The CDR3 sequence is 16 residues long. Germline values: CDR1 SGHTS, CDR2 YDEGEE. The ends were cut back, 2 bases at V and 0 bases at J, with 12 bases in the middle. This CDR3 reads CASSFPYLVSGNTIYF. CDR3 coding DNA: TGTGCCAGCAGCTTTCCCTACCTAGTCTCTGGAAACACCATATATTTT.

The V call is TRBV29-1, the J call TRBJ2-5, with 8 bases lining up with TRBD1. The junction had 11 bases not matched to a gene; V was cut back by 6 bases and J by 11 bases. Germline assignment: CDR1 SQVTM and CDR2 ANQGSEA. This CDR3 region has 12 residues. CDR3 residues: CSVARTGNEQYF. The CDR3 bases are TGCAGCGTCGCAAGGACAGGGAATGAGCAGTACTTC.

The chain is built from TRBV28 and TRBJ2-1; TRBD2 aligns across 7 bases. Germline trimming cut 6 bases from V and 0 bases from J; bases unmatched to any gene: 11. The V gene's germline CDR1 is MDHEN and CDR2 SYDVKM. The CDR3 consists of 17 residues. The CDR3 bases are TGTGCCAGCAGGCCCGAAAGCGGGGCCAGCTCCTACAATGAGCAGTTCTTC. This gives the protein CASRPESGASSYNEQFF.

On this clonotype: One end of the junction fails to match germline, which may point to a read error. The chain links TRBV10-3 to TRBJ2-7, with D hard to call. The closer fit of TRBJ2-5 to the DNA end suggests the J call may be wrong. CDR3 length equals 12 residues. CDR1 and CDR2 (germline): ENHRY, SYGVKD. CDR3 region: CAISQEQGTQYF. The CDR3 DNA reads as TGTGCCATCAGCCAGGAACAAGGGACCCAGTACTTC.

The chain uses TRBV7-3 and TRBJ2-1; TRBD1 agrees at 11 bases. Looked up from germline, CDR1 is SGHTA and CDR2 is FQGTGA. This CDR3 comprises 14 residues. The V segment lost 5 bases and the J segment 7 bases; nucleotides outside the gene matches: 4. The CDR3 here is CASSAGTGGNEQFF. The CDR3 region has the DNA TGTGCCAGCAGCGCCGGGACAGGGGGGAATGAGCAGTTCTTC.

V is TRBV20-1 and J is TRBJ2-3, with unresolved D. Germline V gene data show CDR1 as DFQATT and CDR2 as SNEGSKA (reference sequence). Deletions cut 3 bases from V and 5 bases from J, with 12 bases between. The CDR3 consists of 13 residues. The CDR3 DNA is TGCAGTGCTAGTTTGGGGTCGGAAGATACGCAGTATTTT. Translated, it gives CSASLGSEDTQYF.

The rearrangement uses TRBV13 and TRBJ2-1; D is possibly TRBD1 (5 bases). Germline lookup yields CDR1 PRHDT and CDR2 FYEKMQ (reference sequence). This CDR3 comprises 13 residues. Trimming shortened V by 1 base and J by 7 bases, and 8 bases separated the two germline ends. CDR3 loop: CASSLVAGNEQFF. The CDR3 DNA reads as TGTGCCAGCAGCTTAGTAGCAGGGAATGAGCAGTTCTTC.

This clonotype has just a few counts. This may arise from a read error, as a much more abundant clone is one base away. The chain couples TRBV7-2 to TRBJ1-5; TRBD1 might be the D (6 bases). V lost 0 bases and J lost 2, with 23 bases in between. The CDR3 consists of 20 residues. The germline CDR1 and CDR2 sequences are SGHTA and FQGNSA. CDR3 bases: TGTGCCAGCAGCTTAGCGCAGACAGGCACCTGGTGCACTGGCAATCAGCCCCAGCATTTT. Amino acid sequence: CASSLAQTGTWCTGNQPQHF.

The rearrangement joins TRBV6-2 or TRBV6-3 to TRBJ2-7, with 9 bases that match TRBD1. Germline V gene lookup returns CDR1 MNHEY and CDR2 SVGEGT. V shed 0 bases and J 3 bases; nucleotides not matched to a gene: 6. The CDR3 is 16 amino acids. The CDR3 nucleotides are TGTGCCAGCAGTTACTCGATTCGGACAGGGGACTACGAGCAGTACTTC. Translated: CASSYSIRTGDYEQYF.

This clonotype was counted between two and nine times. The chain combines TRBV29-1 with TRBJ1-2; D remains ambiguous. Germline assignment: CDR1 SQVTM and CDR2 ANQGSEA. The CDR3 is 11 amino acids. With 7 bases removed from V and 8 bases from J, the gap between germline ends came to 14 bases. CDR3 DNA sequence: TGCAGCGCTGACCTTTTTGGGGGCTACACCTTC. Translation: CSADLFGGYTF.

This chain connects TRBV19 to TRBJ2-3, with no clear D. V shed 0 bases and J shed 8 bases, with 12 bases lying between them. Germline loops: CDR1 LNHDA, CDR2 SQIVND (reference sequence). This CDR3 has 14 amino acids. CDR3 protein: CASSIEGGRGTQYF. CDR3 DNA sequence: TGTGCCAGTAGTATAGAGGGCGGAAGAGGTACGCAGTATTTT.

The chain carries TRBV29-1 and TRBJ1-3; unclear D gene. The V end lost 1 base, the J end lost 4 bases, and 8 bases lay between the germline ends. Germline V gene lookup returns CDR1 SQVTM and CDR2 ANQGSEA. The CDR3 is 13 residues long. In DNA, the CDR3 is TGCAGCGTTGAAGGGAACAGCGGAAACACCATATATTTT. Its translation is CSVEGNSGNTIYF.

The rearrangement links TRBV4-2 to TRBJ2-4, with 7 bases matching TRBD2. The length of the CDR3 is 14 residues. Losses at the gene ends were 2 bases for V and 13 bases for J; bases not matched to a gene: 11. Germline CDR1 is LGHNA and CDR2 is YNFKEQ. The DNA for the CDR3 is TGTGCCAGCAGCCAAATCCCCTGGGGGGGTGAGCAGTACTTC. This translates into CASSQIPWGGEQYF.

This clonotype came up a few times. The chain is built from TRBV28 and TRBJ2-5, with 10 bases matching TRBD1. The end of the DNA fits TRBJ2-7 better, so the J call may be wrong. Per germline, CDR1 MDHEN and CDR2 SYDVKM. The CDR3 has 15 amino acids. CDR3 amino acids: CASSSGRDRGYEQYF. In DNA form, the CDR3 reads TGTGCCAGCAGTTCCGGGAGGGACAGGGGTTACGAGCAGTACTTC.

The J gene is TRBJ2-7, the V gene TRBV9, with D perhaps matching TRBD1 (5 bases). Germline-derived CDR1 and CDR2 are SGDLS and YYNGEE. The V end was cut by 3 bases, the J end by 3 bases, with 13 bases between. The CDR3 is 14 amino acids. The CDR3 protein is CASSATSGHYEQYF. For the CDR3, the DNA is TGTGCCAGCAGCGCGACGTCAGGACACTACGAGCAGTACTTC.

The chain combines TRBV7-9 with TRBJ2-1; D remains ambiguous. CDR1 is SEHNR, CDR2 FQNEAQ, per germline (reference sequence). The CDR3 is 13 residues long. V dropped 0 bases and J dropped 8 bases, with 8 bases sitting between them. CDR3 sequence (DNA): TGTGCCAGCAGCTTAGCGCTTATCCATGAGCAGTTCTTC. As protein: CASSLALIHEQFF.

The chain has TRBV20-1 and TRBJ2-3; TRBD2 is a possible D gene (5 bases). V was trimmed by 0 bases and J by 1 base, leaving 14 bases between them. This CDR3 has 16 amino acids. Germline V gene sequence: CDR1 DFQATT, CDR2 SNEGSKA (reference sequence). CDR3 DNA sequence: TGCAGTGCTAGAGAAGGAACGGGAATTGGCACAGATACGCAGTATTTT. It yields the protein CSAREGTGIGTDTQYF.

The V and J genes are TRBV4-3 and TRBJ2-5; the match to TRBD2 covers 14 bases. Germline V lookup: CDR1 LGHNA, CDR2 YSLEER. The CDR3 runs 15 residues. Trimming took 3 bases from V and 3 from J; bases not matched to a gene: 0. The chain's CDR3 is CASSQGLAGEETQYF. Written as DNA, the CDR3 is TGCGCCAGCAGCCAGGGACTAGCGGGGGAAGAGACCCAGTACTTC.

The V gene is TRBV7-2, the J gene TRBJ1-5, with 10 bases lining up with TRBD1. The CDR3 extends over 15 amino acids. Germline V gene data show CDR1 as SGHTA and CDR2 as FQGNSA. V lost 3 bases, J lost 7 bases, and 6 bases stayed unmatched. The CDR3 spells CASSFGQGQGQPQHF. The CDR3 DNA reads as TGTGCCAGCAGCTTCGGACAGGGACAGGGGCAGCCCCAGCATTTT.

J is TRBJ1-2 and V is TRBV9; 8 nucleotides align to TRBD1. V shed 2 bases, J shed 4 bases, and the junction held 4 bases outside the gene matches. Germline values: CDR1 SGDLS, CDR2 YYNGEE. The CDR3 runs to 14 residues. The CDR3 sequence: CASSVAGGSYGYTF. In nucleotides, the CDR3 is TGTGCCAGCAGCGTTGCAGGGGGCAGCTATGGCTACACCTTC.

This chain uses TRBV28 with TRBJ2-4; the D gene is possibly TRBD2 (5 bases). CDR1 is MDHEN, CDR2 SYDVKM, per germline. The CDR3 consists of 12 residues. The V end lost 3 bases, the J end lost 13 bases, and 13 bases lay between the germline ends. Here the CDR3 reads CASSLPDYKQYF. The DNA for the CDR3 is TGTGCCAGCAGTTTGCCAGACTACAAGCAGTACTTC. The full variable domain, rest sourced from reference TRBV28 and TRBJ2-4, is DVKVTQSSRYLVKRTGEKVFLECVQDMDHENMFWYRQDPGLGLRLIYFSYDVKMKEKGDIPEGYSVSREKKERFSLILESASTNQTSMYLCASSLPDYKQYFGAGTRLSVL.

The chain is built from TRBV3-1 and TRBJ2-3; 11 bases agree with TRBD2. V gave up 3 bases and J gave up 2 bases; unmatched junction bases: 4. There are 16 residues in the CDR3. CDR1 and CDR2 (germline): LGHDT, YNNKEL (reference sequence). For the CDR3, the DNA is TGTGCCAGCAGCCAGGAACTAGCGGGAGTCACAGATACGCAGTATTTT. This sequence encodes CASSQELAGVTDTQYF.